The 25 T cell receptor beta chains reported below all come from one sample, sequenced in a study of breast tumors, draining lymph nodes, adjacent tissues. Each CDR3 protein is one row after TCRdb ran MiXCR on the multiplex PCR reads. The sample lists some 200,000 distinct CDR3 sequences, roughly 31% occurring once. Breast cancer patients provided tissue from their axillary draining lymph nodes. The sample was axillary lymph node tissue. The receptor set was obtained from a female donor with breast cancer. Some clones in this sample may be carry-over from other donors' samples.

About this clonotype: Mismatch with germline at one junction end may stem from a read error. V is TRBV11-2 and J is TRBJ2-3; tentative D call: TRBD2 (6 bases). Germline assignment: CDR1 SGHAT and CDR2 FQNNGV. This CDR3 is built from 16 residues. CDR3 amino acids: CAGSLVASARTDTQYF. The CDR3 region has the DNA TGTGCCGGCAGCTTAGTGGCTAGCGCGAGAACAGATACGCAGTATTTT.

Note on this clonotype: This may stem from a read error, because a much larger clone lies one nucleotide away. The chain couples TRBV5-1 to TRBJ2-3, with D unresolved. Germline CDR1 is SGHRS and CDR2 is YFSETQ. CDR3 length: 12 amino acids. DNA for the CDR3: TGCGCCAGCAGCTTGGGCGCAGATACGCACTATTTT. The encoded protein is CASSLGADTHYF.

This clonotype was detected ten times or more. The chain links TRBV28 to TRBJ2-5; D is perhaps TRBD1 (6 bases). V was pared by 8 bases and J by 4 bases, with 17 bases between. The CDR3 has 14 amino acids. Per germline, CDR1 MDHEN and CDR2 SYDVKM. CDR3 DNA: TGTGCCAGCCTAACCGTCAGGGGCGGAGAGACCCAGTACTTC. Translating it yields CASLTVRGGETQYF.

This clonotype has a count of ten or more. The V call is TRBV20-1, the J call TRBJ1-5; 7 nucleotides match TRBD1. The junction had 10 bases not matched to a gene; V was cut back by 6 bases and J by 5 bases. This CDR3 comprises 14 residues. Germline CDR1 DFQATT, CDR2 SNEGSKA (reference sequence). CDR3 residues: CSAPRQGAYQPQHF. The CDR3 DNA is TGCAGTGCACCGAGACAGGGTGCCTATCAGCCCCAGCATTTT.

This clonotype was counted many times. The V gene is TRBV19, the J gene TRBJ1-2; 7 nucleotides agree with TRBD1. The junction had 7 bases not matched to a gene; V was cut back by 9 bases and J by 0 bases. The CDR3 runs 14 residues. The V gene's germline CDR1 is LNHDA and CDR2 SQIVND (reference sequence). In nucleotides, the CDR3 is TGTGCCAGCACCTGGGACAGTTCTAACTATGGCTACACCTTC. The encoded protein is CASTWDSSNYGYTF.

This clonotype was found many times. The chain uses TRBV7-8 and TRBJ2-7, with D possibly matching TRBD1 (5 bases). Germline V CDR1 and CDR2: SGHVS, FQNEAQ. The V and J ends lost 1 base and 3 bases respectively, with 10 bases between them. CDR3 length: 14 residues. DNA for the CDR3: TGTGCCAGCAGCTTAGGCAGTAGGGGCTACGAGCAGTACTTC. This gives the protein CASSLGSRGYEQYF.

Notes on this clonotype: It may be a read error: a sequence one base away is much more abundant. This chain joins TRBV14 and TRBJ2-6; D possibly uses TRBD1 or TRBD2 (5 bases each). The germline V gene encodes CDR1 SGHDN and CDR2 FVKESK. The CDR3 consists of 17 residues. As DNA, the CDR3 is TGTGCCAGCGGCCGGCGACTCACGGGAACTGGGGCCACCGTCCTGACTTTC. Protein product: CASGRRLTGTGATVLTF.

The sample holds many counts of this clonotype. The J gene is TRBJ2-7, the V gene TRBV5-5, with 9 bases that match TRBD1. Trimming at V came to 4 bases and at J to 3 bases, leaving 11 bases not matched to a gene. In germline, CDR1 is SGHKS, CDR2 YYEKEE (reference sequence). The CDR3 runs to 16 residues. This chain's CDR3 is CASSPHAPGQGYEQYF. For the CDR3, the DNA is TGTGCCAGCAGCCCTCATGCCCCGGGACAGGGCTACGAGCAGTACTTC. Variable domain in full (rest from reference TRBV5-5 and TRBJ2-7): DAGVTQSPTHLIKTRGQQVTLRCSPISGHKSVSWYQQVLGQGPQFIFQYYEKEERGRGNFPDRFSARQFPNYSSELNVNALLLGDSALYLCASSPHAPGQGYEQYFGPGTRLTVT.

About this clonotype itself: One base away lies a much larger clone, so this may be a sequencing read error. The chain employs TRBV2 and TRBJ2-3, with 8 nucleotides matching TRBD2. The CDR3 contains 17 residues. The germline CDR1 and CDR2 sequences are SNHLY and FYNNEI. J was trimmed by 1 base and V by 4 bases; bases with no gene match: 10. The CDR3 loop is CASSVGVGRGGTDTQYF. CDR3 coding DNA: TGTGCCAGCAGTGTCGGGGTCGGGAGGGGGGGCACAGATACGCAGTATTTT. Full variable domain (missing parts from reference TRBV2 and TRBJ2-3): EPEVTQTPSHQVTQMGQEVILRCVPISNHLYFYWYRQILGQKVEFLVSFYNNEISEKSEIFDDQFSVERPDGSNFTLKIRSTKLEDSAMYFCASSVGVGRGGTDTQYFGPGTRLTVL.

This clonotype has a count of ten or more. This chain connects TRBV19 to TRBJ1-5; 7 positions match TRBD1. CDR3 length equals 15 residues. Germline lookup yields CDR1 LNHDA and CDR2 SQIVND (reference sequence). V was pared by 7 bases and J by 3 bases, with 9 bases of the junction left unmatched. DNA of the CDR3: TGTGCCAGTACCATGACAGGGTCCCTCAATCAGCCCCAGCATTTT. It translates to CASTMTGSLNQPQHF.

V is TRBV7-9 and J is TRBJ2-5; perhaps D is TRBD1 or TRBD2 (6 bases each). The CDR3 is made up of 18 amino acids. V shed 1 base and J shed 0 bases, with 18 bases lying between them. Germline V gene data show CDR1 as SEHNR and CDR2 as FQNEAQ (reference sequence). The CDR3 sequence: CASSLGMGGLKYQETQYF. The CDR3 nucleotides read TGTGCCAGCAGCTTAGGAATGGGGGGCCTTAAGTACCAAGAGACCCAGTACTTC.

This clonotype was observed a single time. The conserved final phenylalanine or tryptophan is absent from the CDR3, which likely points to a read error. This CDR3 reads CARSYGRTGGDTQYS. The CDR3 DNA reads TGTGCCCGCAGTTACGGGAGGACGGGAGGTGATACGCAGTATTCT. This chain uses TRBV6-5 with TRBJ2-3; TRBD2 agrees at 7 bases. The CDR3 extends over 15 amino acids. Germline CDR1 reads MNHEY; CDR2 reads SVGAGI.

Comments on this clonotype: The junction shows a germline mismatch at one end, possibly a read error. This chain joins TRBV7-3 and TRBJ1-2; D gene uncertain. The germline V gene has CDR1 SGHTA and CDR2 FQGTGA. CDR3 length: 15 residues. The CDR3 loop is CASSQEGRPFFGYPF. Here the CDR3 DNA reads TGTGCCAGCAGCCAAGAGGGCAGGCCCTTTTTCGGCTACCCCTTC.

This clonotype was recorded at least ten times. The J gene is TRBJ2-2, the V gene TRBV5-1; 12 bases fit TRBD1. V trimming: 5 bases; J trimming: 5 bases; junction bases outside the gene matches: 4. Looked up from germline, CDR1 is SGHRS and CDR2 is YFSETQ. CDR3 size: 15 residues. The chain's CDR3 is CASSKGQGATGELFF. CDR3 coding DNA: TGCGCCAGCAGTAAGGGACAGGGGGCTACCGGGGAGCTGTTTTTT.

J is TRBJ2-7 and V is TRBV15; the D gene is possibly TRBD1 (6 bases). The CDR3 sequence is 16 residues long. Germline V gene lookup returns CDR1 LNHNV and CDR2 YYDKDF (reference sequence). V dropped 3 bases and J dropped 3 bases, with 18 bases sitting between them. The CDR3 reads CATSSLGAGQSYEQYF. CDR3 in DNA: TGTGCCACCAGCAGCTTGGGGGCAGGACAAAGCTACGAGCAGTACTTC.

The chain joins TRBV3-1 to TRBJ1-2; 8 bases agree with TRBD1. Germline values: CDR1 LGHDT, CDR2 YNNKEL (reference sequence). The CDR3 runs 14 residues. Unmatched junction bases numbered 9, after V lost 4 bases and J lost 8 bases. In DNA, the CDR3 is TGTGCCAGCAGCCTCGTGGACAGGGAAGGGGGCTACACCTTC. Protein product: CASSLVDREGGYTF.

This clonotype showed up many times. V and J are TRBV6-5 and TRBJ1-2; TRBD1 is a possible D gene (5 bases). CDR3 length: 15 residues. V was cut by 5 bases and J by 2 bases, with 15 bases left in between. Germline V gene sequence: CDR1 MNHEY, CDR2 SVGAGI. CDR3 amino acids: CASSPQGKPNYGYTF. The CDR3 DNA sequence: TGTGCCAGCAGTCCCCAGGGTAAACCCAACTATGGCTACACCTTC.

This clonotype has at least ten counts. The chain recombines TRBV6-1 with TRBJ2-3; TRBD2 aligns across 9 bases. Germline CDR1 reads MNHNS; CDR2 reads SASEGT. The trim removed 4 bases at V and 0 bases at J, leaving 5 bases unmatched. The CDR3 length is 16 residues. The CDR3 DNA reads as TGTGCCAGCAGTGTACCTAGCGGGGACAGCACAGATACGCAGTATTTT. Protein product: CASSVPSGDSTDTQYF.

This clonotype has at least ten counts. The chain joins TRBV5-8 to TRBJ2-7; the D gene is possibly TRBD2 (7 bases). V lost 2 bases and J 0 bases, leaving 12 bases between the germline ends. The CDR3 sequence is 15 residues long. CDR1 and CDR2 from the germline V gene are SGHTS and YDEGEE. CDR3 nucleotide sequence: TGTGCCAGCAGCTTAAGGGGGGGAAGCTCCTACGAGCAGTACTTC. Protein product: CASSLRGGSSYEQYF.

This clonotype was observed at least ten times. The V and J genes are TRBV20-1 and TRBJ2-2; 8 bases are shared with TRBD2. CDR1 and CDR2 (germline): DFQATT, SNEGSKA (reference sequence). The CDR3 consists of 16 residues. V was clipped by 1 base and J by 4 bases; unmatched bases: 8. This CDR3 is CSARGSSGSGTGELFF. The DNA for the CDR3 is TGCAGTGCTAGAGGGTCCAGCGGGAGCGGCACCGGGGAGCTGTTTTTT.

This clonotype was counted between two and nine times. The chain couples TRBV10-1 to TRBJ1-5; unclear D gene. V lost 10 bases to trimming and J lost 7 bases, with 8 bases between them. The germline CDR1 and CDR2 sequences are WNHNN and SYGVQD (reference sequence). The length of the CDR3 is 10 residues. The CDR3 coding sequence is TGCGCCACCAGGCGGCAGCCCCAGCATTTT. This sequence encodes CATRRQPQHF.

This clonotype was seen many times. J is TRBJ2-2 and V is TRBV20-1, with 8 bases aligning to TRBD2. This CDR3 comprises 14 residues. The V gene end was trimmed by 3 bases and the J gene end by 4 bases; junction bases not matched to a gene: 4. Germline assignment: CDR1 DFQATT and CDR2 SNEGSKA (reference sequence). In DNA form, the CDR3 reads TGCAGTGCTAGTGAGCGGGGGACCACCGGGGAGCTGTTTTTT. Translated: CSASERGTTGELFF.

This clonotype has ten or more counts. With a much larger clone just one base away, this may be a read error. In DNA, the CDR3 is TGCAGTGCCAGTTGGGGCGGGGGGTACTCCGAGCAGTACTTC. This encodes CSASWGGGYSEQYF. The chain joins TRBV20-1 to TRBJ2-7; TRBD2 agrees at 8 bases. The CDR3 sequence is 14 residues long. Germline CDR1 reads DFQATT; CDR2 reads SNEGSKA (reference sequence). V lost 6 bases to trimming and J lost 6 bases; unmatched junction nucleotides: 13.

The sample holds many counts of this clonotype. The J gene is TRBJ1-4, the V gene TRBV7-8, with D maybe TRBD1 (5 bases). Germline V lookup: CDR1 SGHVS, CDR2 FQNEAQ. Deletions cut 1 base from V and 6 bases from J, with 15 bases between. The CDR3 runs 16 residues. The CDR3 here is CASSLGVGPGDEKLFF. CDR3 DNA: TGTGCCAGCAGCTTAGGGGTGGGACCTGGGGATGAAAAACTGTTTTTT.

This clonotype was found many times. The V gene is TRBV7-2, the J gene TRBJ2-7, with 12 bases aligning to TRBD2. Germline V gives CDR1 SGHTA, CDR2 FQGNSA. This CDR3 has 14 amino acids. Trimming at V came to 5 bases and at J to 7 bases, leaving 6 bases not matched to a gene. CDR3 amino acids: CASSRLAGVQEQYF. The CDR3 DNA is TGTGCCAGCAGCCGACTAGCGGGAGTCCAGGAGCAGTACTTC. The complete variable domain, with remaining parts taken from reference TRBV7-2 and TRBJ2-7, reads GAGVSQSPSNKVTEKGKDVELRCDPISGHTALYWYRQSLGQGLEFLIYFQGNSAPDKSGLPSDRFSAERTGGSVSTLTIQRTQQEDSAVYLCASSRLAGVQEQYFGPGTRLTVT.